At least ten counts were recorded for the clone carrying this TCR beta chain. As yet, its antigen is unknown. With 2 bases removed from V and 1 base from J, the gap between germline ends came to 11 bases. The CDR3 extends over 15 amino acids. The V gene's germline CDR1 is SGHTA and CDR2 FQGNSA. TCRdb reprocessed the reads via MiXCR and lists one record per CDR3 protein. The table shows some 500,000 distinct CDR3 sequences, with roughly 34% occurring only once. This entry belongs to a study of T cell repertoires in cytomegalovirus infection. Study details: Alongside well-studied HLA-B-restricted CMV epitopes, recently identified HLA-C-restricted CMV epitopes were also used. Study observations and caveats: Dominating the ex vivo response were TCR beta clonotypes that were CMV-specific and HLA-C-restricted. Based on cumulative public TCR beta family frequency, carriers of CMV plus the relevant HLA were identified.

The chain employs TRBV7-2 and TRBJ2-5; weak D call: TRBD1 (5 bases). The receptor was isolated from a human donor in good health (CMV status not recorded). Some clones in this sample may be carry-over from other donors' samples. The sample here was cultured PBMCs, taken from culture after CMV antigen stimulation. The CDR3 loop reads CASSLQGTSQETQYF. The CDR3 nucleotides read TGTGCCAGCAGCTTACAGGGAACCTCCCAAGAGACCCAGTACTTC. The variable domain in full, with the rest retrieved from reference TRBV7-2 and TRBJ2-5, is GAGVSQSPSNKVTEKGKDVELRCDPISGHTALYWYRQSLGQGLEFLIYFQGNSAPDKSGLPSDRFSAERTGGSVSTLTIQRTQQEDSAVYLCASSLQGTSQETQYFGPGTRLLVL.